Sequencing of this T cell receptor (beta chain) was carried out in a study of T cells in Graves' hyperthyroidism and ophthalmopathy (dated by TCRdb to the late 2010s). Broadly, across the study: Peripheral blood was collected at initial diagnosis, before any treatment. TCR V-J signatures able to tell the groups apart were searched for in a discovery cohort of 95 to 100 patients, of whom around 43 had Graves' ophthalmopathy and roughly 59 had stable Graves' hyperthyroidism. An independent validation cohort of under 20 hyperthyroidism patients and some 15 patients who later progressed to ophthalmopathy tested prospective prediction of ophthalmopathy. The 100 or so discovery patients were randomly split 7:3 into training and test sets. In several Graves' hyperthyroidism patients, the study also compared T-cell repertoires from thyroid tissue with T-cell repertoires from blood. Following sampling, methimazole starting at 30 mg daily was given to hyperthyroidism patients, and high-dose intravenous methylprednisolone was given to ophthalmopathy patients. TCR Vbeta CDR3 sequencing of some 140 peripheral blood samples (under 45 ophthalmopathy, roughly 74 hyperthyroidism and around 17 progressor patients) is reported in the paper.

Amplification of TCR beta CDR3 regions was carried out from RNA transcripts. The TCR CDR3 was subjected to a first round of RT-PCR using the HTBI primer set and the Qiagen OneStep RT-PCR kit. The libraries were constructed in a second round of multiplex PCR and then size-selected and purified. Sequencing of the libraries was done on an Illumina HiSeq2000 using paired-end 100 bp reads. The source study handled its data this way. SOAPnuke was used to process the raw data, removing reads that contained adapters or uncalled bases, had a mean Phred below 15, or lacked an exact match to the constant primer or identifier. High-quality paired reads were merged with COPE v1.2.5, and unique nucleotide sequences were defined as clonotypes. MiTCR v1.1 was used to align the clonotypes against IMGT TRBV, TRBD and TRBJ reference segments. The analysis included only V-J combinations with a frequency above 0.0001, which together covered 98% to 99.2% of the repertoires. The TCS score was defined as F50 (clonal expansion) divided by E x V (chaos), with BLOSUM62-based TCRdist calculated between CDR3 peptides within each V-J. Welch's t-statistics and random forest reduced just over 500 V-J features to 10 to 15, which were used in a naive Bayes classifier (R e1071). TCRdb ran its own pipeline on the public reads, namely fastp trimming at Q25 and MiXCR clone calling, and kept in-frame beta chains. Every CDR3 protein is listed once, alongside the most common genes and DNA of its rows. In this record, the V and J calls reflect TCRdb's handling and not the investigators' own analysis. The sample contains hundreds of thousands of distinct CDR3 sequences, around 13% of them found a single time. 10% to 13% of the sample rests with the top ten.

Points the paper makes about the study in general: A 13 V-J signature model separated ophthalmopathy from stable hyperthyroidism, with 87.88% sensitivity and 81% to 82% specificity in cross-validation and 80%/75% in testing. No statistical method was used to set the sample size in advance, and investigators knew the group allocation. Most expanded thyroid clonotypes (frequency above 0.001) were also detected in blood, suggesting blood repertoires may reflect thyroid immune responses. In validation, progression to ophthalmopathy was predicted by the model with roughly 71% sensitivity and 72.22% specificity, a median of approximately 6.5 months before onset.

Taken from the germline V gene, the CDR1 and CDR2 loops are SGHAT and FQNNGV. The CDR3 holds 17 amino acids from the cysteine to the phenylalanine. The sequence is cut down to CDR3 DNA, 51 bases in frame from base 1. Graves' hyperthyroidism was defined as stable when no progression to ophthalmopathy occurred over 18 months of follow-up. The hyperthyroidism patients were between 18 and 65 years old and newly diagnosed, with a disease duration of less than 2 months. Any patient with an uncontrolled infection, another autoimmune disease, pregnancy or lactation was excluded. Diagnoses were based on clinical symptoms, serum thyroxine and TRAb, thyroid ultrasound and orbital computed tomography. Ficoll-Paque density gradient centrifugation was used to isolate PBMCs from under 11 ml of fresh peripheral blood. Trizol reagent was used to extract total RNA, and RNA quality was then checked on an Agilent 2100 Bioanalyzer.

This clonotype was seen many times. The specificity of this receptor is unknown. Relative to the germline gene, one junction end is altered; a read error may explain this. The sequencing input was blood. This sequence was found in a woman aged 18-29 years with Graves' hyperthyroidism. The receptor chain draws on TRBV11-2 and TRBJ2-1; the D gene is not confidently resolved. The CDR3 amino acid sequence is: CASSIEAVWPGYNEQFF. The sequenced DNA is TGTGCCAGCAGCATAGAGGCGGTTTGGCCGGGCTACAATGAGCAGTTCTTC.